This entry lists 14 T cell receptor beta chains sequenced from one sample in a study of blood T cell repertoires in COVID-19. Only in-frame clones appear in the TCRdb table, and some are missing; sequencing was by immunoSEQ multiplex PCR. The table has under 200,000 clones, less than 90% seen once. Material: PBMCs or T cells enriched from blood (not recorded which). These receptors were taken from a woman between 45 and 60 years old who had recovered from COVID-19.

The chain employs TRBV9 and TRBJ2-1; 11 positions agree with TRBD2. J was trimmed by 6 bases and V by 2 bases; bases with no gene match: 4. This CDR3 is built from 15 residues. The germline V gene has CDR1 SGDLS and CDR2 YYNGEE. Written as DNA, the CDR3 is TGTGCCAGCAGCGTCGGGCTAGCGGGAGGCAATGAGCAGTTCTTC. The encoded protein is CASSVGLAGGNEQFF.

The chain carries TRBV30 and TRBJ2-3; a possible D gene is TRBD2 (6 bases). The CDR3 sequence is 17 residues long. V lost 0 bases and J 0 bases, leaving 16 bases between the germline ends. Germline V gene data show CDR1 as GTSNPN and CDR2 as SVGIG (reference sequence). The CDR3 DNA sequence: TGTGCCTGGAGTGTACGGAGGGGCCCGAGCAGCACAGATACGCAGTATTTT. This gives the protein CAWSVRRGPSSTDTQYF.

The rearrangement joins TRBV7-9 to TRBJ2-1, with 8 positions matching TRBD1. Germline V lookup: CDR1 SEHNR, CDR2 FQNEAQ (reference sequence). CDR3 length: 12 amino acids. The junction had 2 bases not matched to a gene; V was cut back by 3 bases and J by 10 bases. The CDR3 coding sequence is TGTGCCAGCAGCTTGACAGGGGACGAGCAGTTCTTC. Its protein product is CASSLTGDEQFF.

The count of this clone is one. The chain carries TRBV6-5 and TRBJ2-7; TRBD2 matches 9 bases. Germline V gene lookup returns CDR1 MNHEY and CDR2 SVGAGI. V was clipped by 4 bases and J by 4 bases; unmatched bases: 8. The CDR3 extends over 15 amino acids. The CDR3 region is CASSSPRTSDYEQYF. DNA of the CDR3: TGTGCCAGCAGTTCCCCTCGGACTAGCGATTACGAGCAGTACTTC.

The chain recombines TRBV18 with TRBJ1-5; D is possibly TRBD1 (6 bases). Deletions cut 2 bases from V and 2 bases from J, with 10 bases between. This CDR3 is built from 15 residues. Germline V lookup: CDR1 KGHSH, CDR2 LQKENI. CDR3 region: CASSPRAGGNQPQHF. CDR3 DNA: TGTGCCAGCTCACCAAGGGCAGGGGGCAATCAGCCCCAGCATTTT.

The chain joins TRBV4-1 to TRBJ2-2, with 7 bases identical to TRBD2. Germline lookup yields CDR1 MGHRA and CDR2 YSYEKL. With 4 bases clipped from V and 5 bases from J, the junction kept 7 bases outside the gene matches. CDR3 length equals 15 residues. CDR3 in DNA: TGCGCCAGCAGCCGGGAGGGCCTTGTTACCGGGGAGCTGTTTTTT. Translated, it gives CASSREGLVTGELFF.

This clone has only one observation. This chain joins TRBV4-3 and TRBJ1-5; D is ambiguous. Deletions cut 0 bases from V and 7 bases from J, with 10 bases between. CDR3 length: 14 residues. The germline gives CDR1 LGHNA, CDR2 YSLEER. CDR3 bases: TGCGCCAGCAGCCAAGAATTGACCGGGCAGCCCCAGCATTTT. It translates to CASSQELTGQPQHF.

The chain joins TRBV30 to TRBJ1-1, with a tentative D call TRBD1 (5 bases). Germline V gene sequence: CDR1 GTSNPN, CDR2 SVGIG (reference sequence). CDR3 length equals 12 residues. Between the trimmed V and J ends, which lost 1 base and 5 bases, there was a span of 8 bases. For the CDR3, the DNA is TGTGCCTGGAGTGACGGGGGGACTGAAGCTTTCTTT. This codes for CAWSDGGTEAFF. The full variable domain, completed using reference TRBV30 and TRBJ1-1, is SQTIHQWPATLVQPVGSPLSLECTVEGTSNPNLYWYRQAAGRGLQLLFYSVGIGQISSEVPQNLSASRPQDRQFILSSKKLLLSDSGFYLCAWSDGGTEAFFGQGTRLTVV.

The chain links TRBV5-1 to TRBJ2-7; 11 bases line up with TRBD2. Germline CDR1 reads SGHRS; CDR2 reads YFSETQ. Trimming at V came to 2 bases and at J to 0 bases, leaving 1 base not matched to a gene. The CDR3 consists of 15 residues. CDR3 nucleotides: TGCGCCAGCAGCTTTAGCGGGAGGGCCTCCTACGAGCAGTACTTC. Translation: CASSFSGRASYEQYF. The variable domain in full, with the rest retrieved from reference TRBV5-1 and TRBJ2-7, is KAGVTQTPRYLIKTRGQQVTLSCSPISGHRSVSWYQQTPGQGLQFLFEYFSETQRNKGNFPGRFSGRQFSNSRSEMNVSTLELGDSALYLCASSFSGRASYEQYFGPGTRLTVT.

V and J are TRBV4-2 and TRBJ2-1; maybe TRBD2 (6 bases). V lost 5 bases and J lost 7, with 15 bases in between. Germline V gene sequence: CDR1 LGHNA, CDR2 YNFKEQ. This CDR3 is 14 amino acids long. The CDR3 reads CASSYAEGQNEQFF. CDR3 nucleotides: TGTGCCAGCAGCTATGCGGAGGGCCAGAATGAGCAGTTCTTC.

This sequence joins TRBV7-2 and TRBJ1-3; TRBD1 matches at 8 bases. The CDR3 runs to 18 residues. J gave up 1 base and V 5 bases, and 13 bases lay outside the gene matches. Germline V CDR1 and CDR2: SGHTA, FQGNSA. The CDR3 loop reads CASSQRPARGQSGNTIYF. The CDR3 nucleotides read TGTGCCAGCAGCCAACGACCGGCCAGGGGGCAATCTGGAAACACCATATATTTT.

This clone has just one count. The chain couples TRBV12-3 or TRBV12-4 to TRBJ1-2; D gene unclear. The length of the CDR3 is 10 residues. Deletions cut 6 bases from V and 6 bases from J, with 5 bases between. The CDR3 loop reads CASRSDGYTF. The CDR3 DNA follows: TGTGCCAGCAGGAGTGATGGCTACACCTTC.

The V gene is TRBV3-1 (or the pseudogene TRBV3-2), the J gene TRBJ1-1, with D unresolved. The CDR3 spans 13 residues. Germline V gene sequence: CDR1 LGHDT, CDR2 YNNKEL (reference sequence). V lost 0 bases to trimming and J lost 3 bases, with 5 bases between them. The CDR3 coding sequence is TGTGCCAGCAGCCAAGAGGACTACACTGAAGCTTTCTTT. Translation: CASSQEDYTEAFF.

Here the CDR3 DNA reads TGCGCCAGCAGCTTCCCTTCTAGCGGGAGCTCCTACAATGAGCAGTTCTTC. Protein sequence: CASSFPSSGSSYNEQFF. The chain carries TRBV5-1 and TRBJ2-1, with 10 positions matching TRBD2. CDR1 is SGHRS and CDR2 is YFSETQ in the germline V gene. This CDR3 is built from 17 residues. J lost 0 bases, V lost 2 bases, and 5 bases had no gene match.